Listed below are T cell receptor beta chains from one sample, sequenced in a study of T-cell reconstitution after alpha-beta-depleted transplantation in children. TCRdb used MiXCR to reprocess the PCR reads, holding one entry per CDR3 protein. The table lists about 77,000 distinct CDR3 sequences, roughly 20% of them singletons, with approximately 55% in the top ten. The sample consisted of PBMCs, mostly from graft donor cells, taken 360 days after TCRalphabeta/CD19-depleted stem cell transplant. The receptors originated from a male patient aged 2 to 9 who had a stem cell transplant for acute lymphoblastic leukemia, so the T cells may come from the graft donor. CDR3s include the opening cysteine and the closing phenylalanine or tryptophan. Each record gives: D gene, clone size, V gene, J gene, CDR3 DNA, CDR3 protein. A D gene is named only where the DNA matches it firmly. Some rows mark clone size as missing; the rest say once, few, many or name a class of expanded clone.

-,-,TRBV10-3,TRBJ2-2,TGTGCCGCAAAAGAGAATGAGGTGAACACCGGGGAGCTGTTTTTT,CAAKENEVNTGELFF
-,-,TRBV30,TRBJ2-7,TGTGCCTGGAGTGTACGTTTACCGATGGCCTACGAGCAGTACTTC,CAWSVRLPMAYEQYF
-,-,TRBV20-1,TRBJ2-1,TGCGGTTTTACGGGGGACTCTTCTAGCTCCTACAATGAGCAGTTCTTC,CGFTGDSSSSYNEQFF
TRBD1,-,TRBV11-3,TRBJ2-2,TGTGCCAGCAGACATGGGACAGGGCGTACCGGGGAGCTGTTTTTT,CASRHGTGRTGELFF
-,once,TRBV6-5,TRBJ2-5,TGTGCCAGCAGGAGGGACACTGAGACCCAGTACTTC,CASRRDTETQYF
TRBD1,-,TRBV5-5,TRBJ2-5,TGTGCCAGCAGCCCGGGACAGGGGATAGTGGAGACCCAGTACTTC,CASSPGQGIVETQYF
-,-,TRBV7-9,TRBJ2-1,TGTGCCAGCAGCTTAATTGGACCTGGTAGGGATGAGCAGTTCTTC,CASSLIGPGRDEQFF
TRBD2,few,TRBV5-1,TRBJ2-1,TGCGCCAGCAGCTTCGGGGGAGGGAATGAGCAGTTCTTC,CASSFGGGNEQFF
-,few,TRBV10-3,TRBJ2-2,TGTGCCATCAGTATAACCTGGGACCCATCCGGGGAGCTGTTTTTT,CAISITWDPSGELFF
-,-,TRBV21-1,TRBJ2-7,TGTGCCAGCAGCGCGGACAGGGAAATGTTAGGCGAGCAGTACTTC,CASSADREMLGEQYF
-,-,TRBV9,TRBJ2-6,TGTGCCAGCAGCGTACAGGGGACTGGGGCCAACGTCCTGACTTTC,CASSVQGTGANVLTF
-,-,TRBV7-9,TRBJ1-2,TGTGCCAGCAGCTTAGGATCAGTGGGACGGTTTTATGGCTACACCTTC,CASSLGSVGRFYGYTF
-,-,TRBV12-3/TRBV12-4,TRBJ2-5,TGTGCCAGCAGTAACGGACCTTTTCAAGAGACCCAGTACTTC,CASSNGPFQETQYF
TRBD2,many,TRBV20-1,TRBJ2-1,TGCAGTGCTAGAGATAGGGCTAGCGGGAGTAATGAGCAGTTCTTC,CSARDRASGSNEQFF
-,-,TRBV12-3/TRBV12-4,TRBJ1-2,TGTGCCAGCAGTTTAGGGGGGTGGGAGAACTATGGCTACACCTTC,CASSLGGWENYGYTF
-,many,TRBV7-9,TRBJ1-3,TGTGCCAGCAGCTTAGAGGTTGGAAACACCATATATTTT,CASSLEVGNTIYF
-,many,TRBV7-9,TRBJ1-6,TGTGCCAGCAGCTTAGCCAGGTTGAATTCACCCCTCCACTTT,CASSLARLNSPLHF
-,-,TRBV5-1,TRBJ2-3,TGCGCCAGCAGCTTGGCTGGGCAACCGAGGGATACGCAGTATTTT,CASSLAGQPRDTQYF
TRBD2,-,TRBV5-1,TRBJ2-1,TGCGCCAGCAGCACCGGGACTAGCAAGAATGAGCAGTTCTTC,CASSTGTSKNEQFF
-,-,TRBV5-5,TRBJ1-1,TGTGCCAGCAGTCGGTATTCCGGAGCTTTCTTT,CASSRYSGAFF
TRBD1,many,TRBV7-9,TRBJ1-4,TGTGCCAGCAGCTCCCGACAGGGACAGGGAAAACTGTTTTTT,CASSSRQGQGKLFF
TRBD2,few,TRBV5-1,TRBJ2-2,TGCGCCAGCAGCTTTAGCGGGGCGAACACCGGGGAGCTGTTTTTT,CASSFSGANTGELFF
-,many,TRBV20-1,TRBJ2-4,TGCAGTGCTAGACTCGGGGGTGGGGCCAAAAACATTCAGTACTTC,CSARLGGGAKNIQYF
-,-,TRBV6-1,TRBJ2-7,TGTGCCAGCAATGATAAAGATCAGACCTACGAGCAGTACTTC,CASNDKDQTYEQYF
-,few,TRBV10-3,TRBJ2-7,TGTGCCATCAGTGAGTCTACGTTGGGGTACGAGCAGTACTTC,CAISESTLGYEQYF
-,few,TRBV6-2/TRBV6-3,TRBJ2-7,TGTGCCAGCAGTAAATTGGCAGGGACCTACGAGCAGTACTTC,CASSKLAGTYEQYF
-,-,TRBV18,TRBJ2-7,TGTGCCAGCTCAACGCGGGCCAGCTCCTACGAGCAGTACTTC,CASSTRASSYEQYF
-,few,TRBV7-9,TRBJ2-1,TGTGCCAGCAGCTACCGGGAGCTCGACAATGAGCAGTTCTTC,CASSYRELDNEQFF
-,few,TRBV6-5,TRBJ2-1,TGTGCCAGCAGTTACATCCAGGGGAACAACAATGAGCAGTTCTTC,CASSYIQGNNNEQFF
-,few,TRBV5-1,TRBJ1-1,TGCGCCAGCAGCTTGAGGGGACACACTGAAGCTTTCTTT,CASSLRGHTEAFF
-,few,TRBV5-1,TRBJ2-2,TGCGCCAGCAGCTTGGCAGCGCGCCCCGGGGAGCTGTTTTTT,CASSLAARPGELFF
TRBD2,few,TRBV5-1,TRBJ2-1,TGCGCCAGCAGCTTGGGACCTGCGGGAGAGGGCTACAATGAGCAGTTCTTC,CASSLGPAGEGYNEQFF